This entry features one T cell receptor (beta chain) sequence. Its antigen is as yet unknown. V gave up 7 bases and J gave up 4 bases, with 16 bases separating them. CDR3 length equals 14 residues. The germline V gene encodes CDR1 WSHSY and CDR2 SAAADI. Vbeta (60) and Jbeta (13) primers were used in the PCR. This table comes from immunoSEQ multiplex PCR, and its TCRdb copy is limited to in-frame clones, with some not included. Here the sample spans 110,000 or so clones, about 80% being singletons. These data are taken from a study of cytomegalovirus exposure and HLA in healthy donors. Study outcomes and limitations: The HLA-A and HLA-B alleles of most subjects were reportedly predicted accurately from TCR beta sequences. Common viral pathogens seemed to be connected with several of the most significant clusters, according to a later analysis. The study assumed roughly uniform donor sequencing depth for presence/absence analyses. It was about 150 TCR beta chains that were listed as cytomegalovirus-associated.

This sequence joins TRBV10-2 and TRBJ1-2; D may be TRBD1 (5 bases). The clonotype comes from a woman aged 40-49 years in good health and CMV-seropositive. The specimen was PBMCs. CDR3 residues: CASTLLNGAYGYTF. The DNA for the CDR3 is TGCGCCAGCACCCTCCTGAATGGGGCCTATGGCTACACCTTC.